The source of this TCR beta chain is a study of cytomegalovirus exposure and HLA in healthy donors. 13 Jbeta primers and 60 Vbeta primers were used for the PCR. Profiled with immunoSEQ multiplex PCR; TCRdb holds only in-frame clones, not every one. Of some 120,000 clones listed, 80% are singletons. V lost 11 bases and J lost 5, with 16 bases in between. Germline CDR1 reads SNHLY; CDR2 reads FYNNEI. This CDR3 has 13 residues. This clone is a singleton in its sample. This receptor was identified in a man aged 35-49 years in good health and CMV-seronegative. Sequences were obtained from PBMCs. The V call is TRBV2, the J call TRBJ1-5, with D possibly TRBD1 on 6 matching bases. The DNA for the CDR3 is TGTGCCGGCCAGGACAGCCTTTATCAGCCCCAGCATTTT. This sequence encodes CAGQDSLYQPQHF.